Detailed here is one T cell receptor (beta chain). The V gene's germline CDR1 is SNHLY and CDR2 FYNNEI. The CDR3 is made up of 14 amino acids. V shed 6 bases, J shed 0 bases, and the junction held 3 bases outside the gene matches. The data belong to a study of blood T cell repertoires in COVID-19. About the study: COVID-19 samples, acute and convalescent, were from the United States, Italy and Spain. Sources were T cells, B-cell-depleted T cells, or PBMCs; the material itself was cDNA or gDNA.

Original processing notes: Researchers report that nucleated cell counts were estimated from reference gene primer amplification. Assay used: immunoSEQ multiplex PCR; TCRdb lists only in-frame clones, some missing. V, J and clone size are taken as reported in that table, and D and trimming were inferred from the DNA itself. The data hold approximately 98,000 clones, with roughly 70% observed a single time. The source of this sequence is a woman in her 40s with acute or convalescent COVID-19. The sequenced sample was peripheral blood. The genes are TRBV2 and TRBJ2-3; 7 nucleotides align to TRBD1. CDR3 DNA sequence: TGTGCCAGCAGGGACAGGCCGAGCACAGATACGCAGTATTTT. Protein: CASRDRPSTDTQYF.